These 4 T cell receptor beta chains were sequenced from one sample in a study of CD8 T cells in ankylosing spondylitis. TCRdb processed the 5' RACE reads anew with MiXCR; each CDR3 protein has one entry. The sample contains approximately 300,000 distinct CDR3 sequences, roughly 20% of which appear only once. The sample taken for sequencing was blood, either unsorted or a sorted T cell fraction (not recorded which). These TCRs come from a female donor with ankylosing spondylitis or in good health (not recorded which).

This clonotype turned up a few times. This chain connects TRBV28 to TRBJ2-2, with D uncertain. This CDR3 has 14 amino acids. V was trimmed by 4 bases and J by 4 bases, leaving 10 bases between them. Germline-derived CDR1 and CDR2 are MDHEN and SYDVKM. The CDR3 region has the DNA TGTGCCAGCAGTTCCGACCTTCGCACCGGGGAGCTGTTTTTT. Its protein is CASSSDLRTGELFF.

The V call is TRBV18, the J call TRBJ2-1; a weak D match, TRBD2 (5 bases). CDR1 KGHSH and CDR2 LQKENI come from the germline V gene. The germline V and J ends were trimmed by 4 bases and 3 bases, with 13 bases remaining between them. The CDR3 runs to 15 residues. The CDR3 loop is CASSLPAVSYNEQFF. In nucleotides, the CDR3 is TGTGCCAGCTCACTCCCAGCGGTTAGCTACAATGAGCAGTTCTTC.

The chain couples TRBV20-1 to TRBJ2-3, with D perhaps TRBD2 (5 bases). Germline-derived CDR1 and CDR2 are DFQATT and SNEGSKA (reference sequence). The CDR3 runs to 12 residues. V was trimmed by 7 bases and J by 1 base, leaving 9 bases between them. The CDR3 nucleotides read TGCAGTGGTGGGAGTGGCACAGATACGCAGTATTTT. It encodes CSGGSGTDTQYF.

This chain connects TRBV7-3 to TRBJ2-1, with 15 bases identical to TRBD2. With V trimmed by 3 bases and J by 6 bases, 6 bases remained unmatched. In germline, CDR1 is SGHTA, CDR2 FQGTGA. The CDR3 is 17 residues long. Here the CDR3 reads CASSFMGLAGGPNEQFF. The CDR3 DNA is TGTGCCAGCAGCTTCATGGGACTAGCGGGAGGCCCCAATGAGCAGTTCTTC. The entire variable domain, with the rest obtained from reference TRBV7-3 and TRBJ2-1, is as follows: GAGVSQTPSNKVTEKGKYVELRCDPISGHTALYWYRQSLGQGPEFLIYFQGTGAADDSGLPNDRFFAVRPEGSVSTLKIQRTERGDSAVYLCASSFMGLAGGPNEQFFGPGTRLTVL.